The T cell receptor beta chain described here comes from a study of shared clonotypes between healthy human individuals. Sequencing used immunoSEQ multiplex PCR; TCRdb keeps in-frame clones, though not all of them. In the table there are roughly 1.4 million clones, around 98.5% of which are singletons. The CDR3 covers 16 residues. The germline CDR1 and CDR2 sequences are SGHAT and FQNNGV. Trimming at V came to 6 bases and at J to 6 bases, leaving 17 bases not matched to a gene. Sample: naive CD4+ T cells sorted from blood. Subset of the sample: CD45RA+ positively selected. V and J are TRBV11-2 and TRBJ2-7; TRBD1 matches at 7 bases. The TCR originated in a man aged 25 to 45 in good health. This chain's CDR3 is CASRYTGVSILGEQYF. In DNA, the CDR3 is TGTGCCAGCAGATATACAGGGGTCTCTATTTTAGGCGAGCAGTACTTC.